Listed below are T cell receptor beta chains from one sample, sequenced in a study of OX40 agonist ivuxolimab in advanced cancers. Only in-frame clones appear in the TCRdb table, and some are missing; sequencing was by immunoSEQ multiplex PCR. The sample has about 61,000 clones; approximately 90% are singletons. The starting material was CD4+ or CD8+ T cells sorted from blood, obtained in a trial of the OX40 agonist ivuxolimab. The receptors stem from an adult with an advanced solid tumor such as melanoma, head and neck, liver or kidney cancer. The CDR3 runs from the conserved cysteine through the conserved F or W. The D gene is left open where the match is weak. Some rows have no size entry. The others give once, few or many, or a class for an expanded clone.

v_call	clone_size	j_call	d_call	cdr3_aa	cdr3_nt
TRBV10-1	NA	TRBJ2-2	NA	CASSETRGYGRNTGELFF	TGCGCCAGCAGTGAAACGAGGGGCTATGGTAGGAACACCGGGGAGCTGTTTTTT
TRBV30	NA	TRBJ2-3	NA	CAWSSGLGGQGDTQYF	TGTGCCTGGAGTTCCGGGTTGGGGGGCCAAGGAGATACGCAGTATTTT
TRBV6-1	NA	TRBJ1-5	NA	CASSYRANQPQHF	TGTGCCAGCAGCTACAGGGCTAATCAGCCCCAGCATTTT
TRBV19	NA	TRBJ1-3	NA	CASSIQVKAGNTIYF	TGTGCCAGTAGTATCCAGGTGAAGGCTGGAAACACCATATATTTT
TRBV28	NA	TRBJ1-4	NA	CATSPDRSEKLFF	TGTGCCACTTCCCCGGATCGTAGTGAAAAACTGTTTTTT
TRBV9	NA	TRBJ2-5	TRBD2	CASSVLLAGGQETQYF	TGTGCCAGCAGCGTTCTTCTAGCGGGGGGCCAAGAGACCCAGTACTTC
TRBV9	NA	TRBJ1-3	NA	CASSSRGQSAGGNTIYF	TGTGCCAGCAGCTCAAGAGGGCAGTCGGCGGGCGGAAACACCATATATTTT
TRBV6-5	once	TRBJ1-4	NA	CASSGNRAPDEKLFF	TGTGCCAGCAGTGGAAACAGGGCCCCAGATGAAAAACTGTTTTTT
TRBV4-1	NA	TRBJ2-3	TRBD2	CASRRTSVSPDTQYF	TGCGCCAGCAGGAGGACTAGCGTTTCCCCAGATACGCAGTATTTT
TRBV11-3	NA	TRBJ2-5	TRBD1	CASSLDRGRETQYF	TGTGCCAGCAGCTTGGACAGGGGGCGGGAGACCCAGTACTTC
TRBV18	NA	TRBJ1-2	TRBD1	CASSPTRDRLNYGYTF	TGTGCCAGCTCACCAACCCGGGACAGATTAAACTATGGCTACACCTTC
TRBV7-2	once	TRBJ2-2	TRBD2	CASSATLAGGPGELFF	TGTGCCAGCAGCGCCACACTAGCGGGGGGACCCGGGGAGCTGTTTTTT
TRBV4-1	NA	TRBJ2-2	NA	CASSHTENTGELFF	TGCGCCAGCAGCCACACGGAGAACACCGGGGAGCTGTTTTTT
TRBV30	NA	TRBJ2-4	TRBD2	CAWRGRALAKNIQYF	TGTGCCTGGAGAGGGAGGGCTTTGGCCAAAAACATTCAGTACTTC
TRBV19	NA	TRBJ1-2	NA	CVSTPRRGGNYGYTF	TGTGTCAGTACCCCGCGGAGGGGTGGGAACTATGGCTACACCTTC
TRBV5-8	NA	TRBJ1-2	TRBD1	CASSKGQTGVYGYTF	TGTGCCAGCAGCAAGGGACAGACCGGAGTCTATGGCTACACCTTC
TRBV19	NA	TRBJ1-5	NA	CASRQEIYARSSNQPQHF	TGTGCCAGTAGACAGGAGATCTATGCGAGATCTAGCAATCAGCCCCAGCATTTT
TRBV6-1	NA	TRBJ1-2	NA	CASSEAGGANYGYTF	TGTGCCAGCAGTGAAGCTGGCGGAGCTAACTATGGCTACACCTTC
TRBV7-9	NA	TRBJ1-2	NA	CASSLGHGYTF	TGTGCCAGCAGTCTCGGACATGGCTACACCTTC